The clone carrying this TCR beta chain was picked up many times. Its antigen is unidentified. The entry originates in a study of CD8 T cells in ankylosing spondylitis. Study-level results: In ankylosing spondylitis blood, a motif of 7 to 9 highly homologous TCR beta variants appeared characteristic. It was reported that disease-linked clones were significantly enriched in matched ankylosing spondylitis synovial fluid.

Each TCR beta library was made by quantitative 5'-RACE that incorporated molecular barcodes. In TCRdb, the 5' RACE reads were re-called with MiXCR into one record per CDR3 protein. The sample shows 130,000 or so distinct CDR3 sequences, 9.5% to 12% of them seen only once. Germline CDR1 is MGHRA and CDR2 is YSYEKL. CDR3 size: 16 residues. V was shortened by 1 base and J by 7 bases, with 17 bases between the two germline ends. The sequencing sample was made of blood, either unsorted or a sorted T cell fraction (not recorded which). The V call is TRBV4-1, the J call TRBJ1-5; a weak D match, TRBD1 (6 bases). This clonotype originated in a female donor with ankylosing spondylitis or in good health (not recorded which). The CDR3 is CASSQAPRGGHQPQHF. The CDR3 DNA sequence: TGCGCCAGCAGCCAAGCTCCGCGCGGGGGCCACCAGCCCCAGCATTTT.